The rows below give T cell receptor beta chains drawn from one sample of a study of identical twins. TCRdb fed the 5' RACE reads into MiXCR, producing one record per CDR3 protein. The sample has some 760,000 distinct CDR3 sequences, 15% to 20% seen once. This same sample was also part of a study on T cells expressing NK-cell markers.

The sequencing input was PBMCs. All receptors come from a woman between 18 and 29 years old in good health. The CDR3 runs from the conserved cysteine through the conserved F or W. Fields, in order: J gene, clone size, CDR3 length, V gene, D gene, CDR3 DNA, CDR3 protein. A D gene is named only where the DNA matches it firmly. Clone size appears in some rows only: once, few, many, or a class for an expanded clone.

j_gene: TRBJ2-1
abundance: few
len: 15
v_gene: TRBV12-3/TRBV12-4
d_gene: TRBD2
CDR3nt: TGTGCCAGCAGTTTTAGGCGGGAGGGCAACAATGAGCAGTTCTTC
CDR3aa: CASSFRREGNNEQFF

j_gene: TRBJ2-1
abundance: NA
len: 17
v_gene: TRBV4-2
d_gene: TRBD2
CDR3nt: TGTGCCAGCAGCCAAGATTTACGGCGGGGGGGCTACAATGAGCAGTTCTTC
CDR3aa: CASSQDLRRGGYNEQFF

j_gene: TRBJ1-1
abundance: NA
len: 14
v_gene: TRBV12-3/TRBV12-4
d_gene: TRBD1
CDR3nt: TGTGCCAGCAGTTTATCCAGGGGGGACACTGAAGCTTTCTTT
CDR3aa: CASSLSRGDTEAFF

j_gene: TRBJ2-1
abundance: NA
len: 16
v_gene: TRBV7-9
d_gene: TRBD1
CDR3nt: TGTGCCAGCAGCCATAAGGGACAGGGGGCCTACAATGAGCAGTTCTTC
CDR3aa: CASSHKGQGAYNEQFF

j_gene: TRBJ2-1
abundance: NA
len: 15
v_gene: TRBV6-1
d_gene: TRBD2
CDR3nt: TGTGCCAGCAGTAAGAGCGGGACTTCCCACAATGAGCAGTTCTTC
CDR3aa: CASSKSGTSHNEQFF

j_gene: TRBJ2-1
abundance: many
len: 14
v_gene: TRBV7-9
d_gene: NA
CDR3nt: TGTGCCAGCAGGTTTTACGGGATGGCCGATGAGCAGTTCTTC
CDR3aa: CASRFYGMADEQFF

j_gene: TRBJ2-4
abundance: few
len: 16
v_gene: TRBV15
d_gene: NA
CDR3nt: TGTGCCACCAGCGGTCTCGGGACCCAGGGGAAAAACATTCAGTACTTC
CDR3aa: CATSGLGTQGKNIQYF

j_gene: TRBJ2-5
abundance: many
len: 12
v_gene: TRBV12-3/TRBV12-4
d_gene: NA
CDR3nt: TGTGCCAGCGGAACGAGGTTGGAGACCCAGTACTTC
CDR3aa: CASGTRLETQYF

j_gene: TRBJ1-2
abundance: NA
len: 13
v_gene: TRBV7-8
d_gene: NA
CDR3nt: TGTGCCAGCAAACCAGGGGAGGACTATGGCTACACCTTC
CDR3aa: CASKPGEDYGYTF

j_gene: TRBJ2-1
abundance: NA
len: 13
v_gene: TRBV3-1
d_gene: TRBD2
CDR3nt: TGTGCCAGCAGCCAGGTGGGACTAGATGAGCAGTTCTTC
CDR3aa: CASSQVGLDEQFF

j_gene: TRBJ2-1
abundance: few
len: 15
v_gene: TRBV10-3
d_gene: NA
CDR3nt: TGTGCCATCAGTGCAGCGGTCTCGATGTACAATGAGCAGTTCTTC
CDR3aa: CAISAAVSMYNEQFF

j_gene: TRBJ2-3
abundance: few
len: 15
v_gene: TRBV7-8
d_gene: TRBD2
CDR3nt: TGTGCCAGCGCAATAGCGGGAGTGAGCACAGATACGCAGTATTTT
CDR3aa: CASAIAGVSTDTQYF

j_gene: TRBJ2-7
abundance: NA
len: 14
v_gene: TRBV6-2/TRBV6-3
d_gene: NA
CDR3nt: TGTGCCAGCAGTCGCGCGCTGATCTCCTACGAGCAGTACTTC
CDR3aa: CASSRALISYEQYF

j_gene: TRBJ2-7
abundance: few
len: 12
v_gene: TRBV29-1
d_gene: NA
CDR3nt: TGCAGCGCATGGGGGAAAAGCGACGAGCAGTACTTC
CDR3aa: CSAWGKSDEQYF

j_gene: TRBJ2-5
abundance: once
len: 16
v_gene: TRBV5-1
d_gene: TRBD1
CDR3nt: TGCGCCAGCAGCTTTGACGGACAGGGCCAACAAGAGACCCAGTACTTC
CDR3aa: CASSFDGQGQQETQYF

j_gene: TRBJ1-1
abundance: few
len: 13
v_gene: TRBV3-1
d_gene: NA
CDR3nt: TGTGCCAGCAGCCAAGAGGGGCGCACTGAAGCTTTCTTT
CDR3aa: CASSQEGRTEAFF

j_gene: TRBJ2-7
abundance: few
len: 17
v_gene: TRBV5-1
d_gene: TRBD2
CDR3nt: TGCGCCAGCAGCTTGGGAGTGGCTAGCGGGAGGCTCTACGAGCAGTACTTC
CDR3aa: CASSLGVASGRLYEQYF

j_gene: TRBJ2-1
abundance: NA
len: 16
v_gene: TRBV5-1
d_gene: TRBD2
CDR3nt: TGCGCCAGCAGCCCGGAGGTAGCGGGAGGGCAAAAAGAGCAGTTCTTC
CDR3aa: CASSPEVAGGQKEQFF

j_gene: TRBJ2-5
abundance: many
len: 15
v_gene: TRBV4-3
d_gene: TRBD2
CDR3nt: TGCGCCAGCAGCCGGAGCGGGAGGATAGGGGAGACCCAGTACTTC
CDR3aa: CASSRSGRIGETQYF

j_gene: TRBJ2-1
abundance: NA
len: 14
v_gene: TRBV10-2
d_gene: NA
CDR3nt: TGCGCCAGCAGTGCCACAGCCTCCTACAATGAGCAGTTCTTC
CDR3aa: CASSATASYNEQFF

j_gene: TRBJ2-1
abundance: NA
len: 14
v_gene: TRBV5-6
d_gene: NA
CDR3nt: TGTGCCAGCAGCTTGACTAGCTCATTGGATGAGCAGTTCTTC
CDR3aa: CASSLTSSLDEQFF

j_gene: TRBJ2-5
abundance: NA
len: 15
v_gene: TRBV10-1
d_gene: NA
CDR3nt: TGCGCCAGCAGTGATTCCCGACAGCCCGAAGAGACCCAGTACTTC
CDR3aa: CASSDSRQPEETQYF

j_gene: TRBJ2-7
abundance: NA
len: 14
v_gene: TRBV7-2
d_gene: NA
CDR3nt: TGTGCCAGCAGGTACAAACCAGGGTCGTACGAGCAGTACTTC
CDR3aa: CASRYKPGSYEQYF

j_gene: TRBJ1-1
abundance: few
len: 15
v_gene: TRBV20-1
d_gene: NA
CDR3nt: TGCAGTGCTAGACCGGGAGGGACACTGAACACTGAAGCTTTCTTT
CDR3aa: CSARPGGTLNTEAFF

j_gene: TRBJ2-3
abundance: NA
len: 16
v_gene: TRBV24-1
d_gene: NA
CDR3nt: TGTGCCACCAGTGATTCCGTAGCGGAGGACACAGATACGCAGTATTTT
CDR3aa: CATSDSVAEDTDTQYF

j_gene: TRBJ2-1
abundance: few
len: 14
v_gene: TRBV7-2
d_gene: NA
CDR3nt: TGTGCCAGCAGCGCCAACCCCAGTCGCAATGAGCAGTTCTTC
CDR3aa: CASSANPSRNEQFF

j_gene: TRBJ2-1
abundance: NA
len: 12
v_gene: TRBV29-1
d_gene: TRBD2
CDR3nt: TGCAGCGCCTTGGGCGGGGGTGATGAGCAGTTCTTC
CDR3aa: CSALGGGDEQFF

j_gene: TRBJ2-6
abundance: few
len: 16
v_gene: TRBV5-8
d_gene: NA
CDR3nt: TGTGCCAGCAGCCGATGGTCCGGGACAGGGGCCAACGTCCTGACTTTC
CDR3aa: CASSRWSGTGANVLTF

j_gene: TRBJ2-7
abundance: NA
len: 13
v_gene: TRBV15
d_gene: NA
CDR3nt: TGTGCCACCAGCAGAGACTCAAACTACGAGCAGTACTTC
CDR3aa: CATSRDSNYEQYF

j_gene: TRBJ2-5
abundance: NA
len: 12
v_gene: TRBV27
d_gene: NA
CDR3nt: TGTGCCGCTCGGGACGGTCAGAAGACCCAGTACTTC
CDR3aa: CAARDGQKTQYF

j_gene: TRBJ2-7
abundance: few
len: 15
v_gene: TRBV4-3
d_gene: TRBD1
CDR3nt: TGCGCCAGCAGCCAAGTCGGGACAGGGGGTTTCGAGCAGTACTTC
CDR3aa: CASSQVGTGGFEQYF

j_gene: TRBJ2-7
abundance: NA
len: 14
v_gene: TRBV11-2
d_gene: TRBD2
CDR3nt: TGTGCCAGCGGACTCCGGGGGGTTACCTACGAGCAGTACTTC
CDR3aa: CASGLRGVTYEQYF

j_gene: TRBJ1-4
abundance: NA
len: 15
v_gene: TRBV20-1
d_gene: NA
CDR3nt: TGCAGTGCTAGAGATCATTCCGGGGCAGGTGAAAAACTGTTTTTT
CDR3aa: CSARDHSGAGEKLFF

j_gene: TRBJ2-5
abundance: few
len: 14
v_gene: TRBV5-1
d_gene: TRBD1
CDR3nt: TGCGCCAGCAGCTCCTGGACAGGGCAAGAGACCCAGTACTTC
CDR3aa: CASSSWTGQETQYF

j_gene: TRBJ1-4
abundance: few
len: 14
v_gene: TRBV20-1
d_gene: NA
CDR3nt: TGCAGTGCTAGCGATCTCCTAGGGCGGGAAAAACTGTTTTTT
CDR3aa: CSASDLLGREKLFF

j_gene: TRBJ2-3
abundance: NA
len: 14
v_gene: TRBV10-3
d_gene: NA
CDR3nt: TGTGCCATCAGTGAAGATCCTAGCACAGATACGCAGTATTTT
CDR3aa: CAISEDPSTDTQYF

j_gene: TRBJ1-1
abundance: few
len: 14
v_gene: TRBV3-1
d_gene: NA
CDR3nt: TGTGCCAGCAGCCAGGGTTTGGGAAACACTGAAGCTTTCTTT
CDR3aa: CASSQGLGNTEAFF